This is a list of T cell receptor beta chains from one sample in a study of technical replicates of blood from a few donors. Assay used: immunoSEQ multiplex PCR; TCRdb lists only in-frame clones, some missing. Here the sample spans approximately 79,000 clones, about 92% being singletons. The source material was T cells isolated from PBMCs. The receptor set was obtained from a human donor in good health. Each CDR3 is given with its conserved first and last residue. The D gene is left open where the match is weak. Size is stated for part of the rows, as once, few or many counts, or as a class when the clone is expanded.

V gene	J gene	D gene	clone size	CDR3 length	CDR3 DNA	CDR3 protein
TRBV27	TRBJ1-2	TRBD1	NA	18	TGTGCCAGCAGTTTATCGGGACAGGGTGCAGCTGTCTACTATGGCTACACCTTC	CASSLSGQGAAVYYGYTF
TRBV7-2	TRBJ2-7	NA	NA	19	TGTGCCAGCAGCCAAAGGTCCCCCACAGGGTCCTATACTTCCTACGAGCAGTACTTC	CASSQRSPTGSYTSYEQYF
TRBV27	TRBJ2-5	NA	NA	16	TGTGCCAGCAGTCCACAACGCAGGGCCCCGGGAGAGACCCAGTACTTC	CASSPQRRAPGETQYF
TRBV7-9	TRBJ1-1	NA	NA	13	TGTGCCAGCAGCTTGGACAGCAACACTGAAGCTTTCTTT	CASSLDSNTEAFF
TRBV4-1	TRBJ1-5	NA	NA	15	TGCGCCAGCAGCCAAGTCGGGGATAGCAATCAGCCCCAGCATTTT	CASSQVGDSNQPQHF
TRBV7-9	TRBJ2-7	NA	NA	13	TGTGCCAGCAGCTTAGCTCCACAGTACGAGCAGTACTTC	CASSLAPQYEQYF
TRBV27	TRBJ1-2	NA	NA	16	TGTGCCAGCAGTTTATCGATTAGTGGACAGCTCTATGGCTACACCTTC	CASSLSISGQLYGYTF
TRBV19	TRBJ2-7	TRBD2	NA	15	TGTGCCAGTAGTACCGAAGCAGCGGGAGAGTACGAGCAGTACTTC	CASSTEAAGEYEQYF
TRBV25-1	TRBJ1-2	NA	NA	15	TGTGCCAGCAGTGAGCCCCCCGGTCAGGGCTATGGCTACACCTTC	CASSEPPGQGYGYTF
TRBV7-6	TRBJ1-1	NA	once	14	TGTGCCAGCAGCCTAGGCCGGGGATACACTGAAGCTTTCTTT	CASSLGRGYTEAFF
TRBV6-6	TRBJ1-5	TRBD1	NA	15	TGTGCCAGCAGTTCACAGGGGAGAAGCAATCAGCCCCAGCATTTT	CASSSQGRSNQPQHF
TRBV27	TRBJ1-5	NA	NA	14	TGTGCCAGCAGTTTACGCCCAGGGCAGCAGCCCCAGCATTTT	CASSLRPGQQPQHF
TRBV7-3	TRBJ2-1	TRBD2	NA	15	TGTGCCAGCAGCCCCCCCCTCGGGAGGGCAGGGGAGCAGTTCTTC	CASSPPLGRAGEQFF
TRBV4-3	TRBJ2-7	TRBD2	NA	15	TGCGCCAGCAGCCGAGAGCGGGAGGTCGCCTACGAGCAGTACTTC	CASSREREVAYEQYF
TRBV11-2	TRBJ2-5	NA	NA	15	TGTGCCAGCAGCTTAACCCCGGGGGTTTTGGAGACCCAGTACTTC	CASSLTPGVLETQYF
TRBV11-3	TRBJ2-1	NA	once	15	TGTGCCAGCAGCTTACATGTAGGCGAGACTAGTGAGCAGTTCTTC	CASSLHVGETSEQFF
TRBV6-5	TRBJ2-7	TRBD2	NA	15	TGTGCCAGCAGTTACTCGGGCGGGAGCTCCTACGAGCAGTACTTC	CASSYSGGSSYEQYF
TRBV7-9	TRBJ2-1	NA	NA	12	TGTGCCAGCAGCTTAGGGAGCAATGAGCAGTTCTTC	CASSLGSNEQFF
TRBV7-3	TRBJ2-1	TRBD2	NA	16	TGTGCCAGCAGCTTAGATTGGGCTAGCGGGTCCAATGAGCAGTTCTTC	CASSLDWASGSNEQFF
TRBV10-3	TRBJ2-1	TRBD2	NA	12	TGTGCCATCAGTGGGACTAGCAATGAGCAGTTCTTC	CAISGTSNEQFF
TRBV6-5	TRBJ1-2	TRBD1	NA	14	TGTGCCAGCAGTTACGCGGGGACAGGGAATGGCTACACCTTC	CASSYAGTGNGYTF
TRBV18	TRBJ2-5	TRBD1	NA	15	TGTGCCAGCTCCATGCAGGGGGCTAGGGGAGAGACCCAGTACTTC	CASSMQGARGETQYF
TRBV7-2	TRBJ2-7	TRBD2	NA	14	TGTGCCAGCAGCATAACTAGCGGACCCCCCGAGCAGTACTTC	CASSITSGPPEQYF
TRBV5-1	TRBJ2-3	TRBD1	NA	16	TGCGCCAGCAGCAGGGGGTTGTTGGACAGGGCAGATACGCAGTATTTT	CASSRGLLDRADTQYF
TRBV19	TRBJ1-1	TRBD1	NA	17	TGTGCCAGTACTACCAAGGGGAAGGGGACAGGGCTTAATGAAGCTTTCTTT	CASTTKGKGTGLNEAFF
TRBV5-4	TRBJ2-7	TRBD1	NA	12	TGTGCCAGCAGCTCACAGGGGCGCGAGCAGTACTTC	CASSSQGREQYF